Sequencing of this TCR beta chain was carried out in a study of blood T cells in healthy people across ages. The CDR3 has 16 residues. Germline loops: CDR1 MGHRA, CDR2 YSYEKL. V dropped 0 bases and J dropped 0 bases, with 12 bases sitting between them. This clonotype was found many times. With a J-beta primer mix and a sample-barcoded 5' primer, a second PCR ran roughly 7 to 11 cycles. Via MiXCR, TCRdb re-called the 5' RACE reads, giving one row per CDR3 protein. The table has about 620,000 distinct CDR3 sequences, approximately 52% seen once. J is TRBJ2-7 and V is TRBV4-1; D call uncertain. The TCR sequence derives from a woman older than 75 in good health. Sequencing was performed on blood. Here the CDR3 reads CASSQDLVDVSYEQYF. CDR3 nucleotides: TGCGCCAGCAGCCAAGATCTGGTGGACGTCTCCTACGAGCAGTACTTC.